These 17 T cell receptor beta chains were sequenced from one sample in a study of T-cell memory formation after mild COVID-19. TCRdb re-analysed the 5' RACE reads in MiXCR, keeping a single row per CDR3 protein. The sample has 4,000 to 5,000 distinct CDR3 sequences, more than 40% seen once. The material sequenced was PBMCs or a T cell subset sorted from them (not recorded which). These receptors were obtained from an adult who had mild COVID-19 (a few samples of this study predate the infection). Cell type and time point are not known.

This clonotype is termed medium-sized. This sequence joins TRBV12-3 or TRBV12-4 and TRBJ2-7; 8 bases align to TRBD1. This CDR3 is built from 12 residues. With V trimmed by 6 bases and J by 6 bases, 4 bases remained unmatched. CDR3 DNA: TGTGCCAGCAGCGCGACAGGGGCCGAGCAGTACGTC. Its protein product is CASSATGAEQYV.

In this sample, this clonotype is medium-sized. The rearrangement uses TRBV5-1 and TRBJ2-2, with 7 bases identical to TRBD1. Per the germline V gene, CDR1 is SGHRS and CDR2 is YFSETQ. The CDR3 covers 15 residues. Trimming took 4 bases from V and 0 from J; bases not matched to a gene: 3. CDR3 nucleotide sequence: TGCGCCAGCAGCACCAGGGGGACGAACACCGGGGAGCTGTTTTTT. Translating it yields CASSTRGTNTGELFF.

V and J are TRBV5-5 and TRBJ2-5; 8 bases align to TRBD2. The CDR3 length is 16 residues. Per germline, CDR1 SGHKS and CDR2 YYEKEE (reference sequence). The ends lost 2 bases at V and 5 bases at J; junction bases unmatched: 11. CDR3 DNA sequence: TGTGCCAGCAGCTTCGGTAGCGGGAAATGGGAGGAGACCCAGTACTTC. It codes for CASSFGSGKWEETQYF.

As regards this clonotype: A read error may account for a junction end that differs from germline. The genes are TRBV7-9 and TRBJ1-4; a possible D gene is TRBD1 (5 bases). Germline CDR1 reads SEHNR; CDR2 reads FQNEAQ (reference sequence). The CDR3 is 14 residues long. CDR3 sequence: CASSGGDNNEKLFF. CDR3 DNA sequence: TGCGCCAGCAGCGGAGGGGATAATAATGAAAAACTGTTTTTT.

This clonotype was detected many times. The rearrangement uses TRBV18 and TRBJ1-4; TRBD1 matches at 9 bases. The germline V gene encodes CDR1 KGHSH and CDR2 LQKENI. The J segment lost 8 bases and the V segment lost 1 base, leaving 5 bases of the junction unmatched. This CDR3 spans 15 amino acids. CDR3 sequence (DNA): TGTGCCAGCTCACCACGGACAGGGGCTGGGGAAAAACTGTTTTTT. Residues: CASSPRTGAGEKLFF.

Ten or more counts support this clonotype. V usage is TRBV7-9 and J usage is TRBJ1-2; a weak D match, TRBD1 (6 bases). V was clipped by 4 bases and J by 2 bases, with 14 bases between them. Germline values: CDR1 SEHNR, CDR2 FQNEAQ (reference sequence). This CDR3 is built from 15 residues. The CDR3 reads CASSSGAVGNYGYTF. The CDR3 DNA follows: TGTGCCAGCAGCTCGGGGGCTGTGGGAAACTATGGCTACACCTTC.

This clonotype was counted ten times or more. The genes are TRBV6-5 and TRBJ2-3; D could derive from TRBD1 or TRBD2 (6 bases each). V lost 6 bases, J lost 0 bases, and 13 bases lay in between. The V gene's germline CDR1 is MNHEY and CDR2 SVGAGI. The CDR3 sequence is 15 residues long. CDR3 DNA sequence: TGTGCCAGCAGGAGGGGGGAATTGAGCACAGATACGCAGTATTTT. Its translation: CASRRGELSTDTQYF.

The V and J genes are TRBV7-2 and TRBJ2-1; tentatively, D is TRBD1 (6 bases). V lost 2 bases and J 3 bases, leaving 11 bases between the germline ends. CDR1 SGHTA and CDR2 FQGNSA come from the germline V gene. The CDR3 runs to 15 residues. Here the CDR3 reads CASSLRRGNYNEQFF. DNA for the CDR3: TGTGCCAGCAGCTTAAGAAGGGGGAACTACAATGAGCAGTTCTTC.

The CDR3 sequence: CASNPDHSGANVLTF. CDR3 bases: TGTGCCAGCAACCCCGACCACTCTGGGGCCAACGTCCTGACTTTC. This rearrangement joins TRBV12-3 or TRBV12-4 to TRBJ2-6, with D hard to call. The V and J ends lost 7 bases and 0 bases respectively, with 10 bases between them. This CDR3 spans 15 amino acids.

The J gene is TRBJ2-1, the V gene TRBV20-1; D uncertain. Germline-derived CDR1 and CDR2 are DFQATT and SNEGSKA (reference sequence). This CDR3 has 11 amino acids. The V end was cut by 1 base, the J end by 11 bases, with 9 bases between. The chain's CDR3 is CSARVQRQQFF. The CDR3 DNA is TGCAGTGCTAGAGTTCAGCGCCAGCAGTTCTTC.

The J gene is TRBJ2-7, the V gene TRBV7-3; the D gene is possibly TRBD1 (5 bases). The germline V gene has CDR1 SGHTA and CDR2 FQGTGA. The V end was cut by 2 bases, the J end by 3 bases, with 11 bases between. The CDR3 covers 14 residues. CDR3 region: CASSLHPGRYEQYV. The CDR3 DNA sequence: TGTGCCAGCAGCTTACACCCAGGGCGCTACGAGCAGTACGTC.

The J gene is TRBJ1-1, the V gene TRBV27; possible D gene TRBD1, 5 bases. CDR3 length: 17 residues. Germline V gene sequence: CDR1 MNHEY, CDR2 SMNVEV (reference sequence). The V gene lost 2 bases and the J gene lost 4 bases, with 20 bases spanning the gap. The CDR3 DNA sequence: TGTGCCAGCAGTTTAGGGACCTACCCAAGGGGTGGCACTGAAGCTTTCTTT. Its protein is CASSLGTYPRGGTEAFF.

The rearrangement joins TRBV4-1 to TRBJ2-7, with 7 bases identical to TRBD1. The germline V gene has CDR1 MGHRA and CDR2 YSYEKL. The J segment lost 1 base and the V segment lost 6 bases, leaving 9 bases of the junction unmatched. This CDR3 contains 15 residues. The CDR3 coding sequence is TGCGCCAGCAGATTAGACAGGGTGCCGTCCTACGAGCAGTACTTC. This translates into CASRLDRVPSYEQYF.

This clonotype is deemed medium-sized. The rearrangement uses TRBV7-9 and TRBJ2-3; 7 nucleotides align to TRBD2. V lost 5 bases and J lost 1; bases outside the gene matches: 6. The CDR3 covers 15 residues. Germline lookup yields CDR1 SEHNR and CDR2 FQNEAQ (reference sequence). The CDR3 loop is CASSPLSGGTDTQYF. In nucleotides, the CDR3 is TGTGCCAGCAGCCCCCTAAGCGGGGGCACAGATACGCAGTATTTT.

This clonotype is deemed medium-sized. Mismatch with germline at one junction end may stem from a read error. This chain connects TRBV7-7 to TRBJ2-2; D perhaps matches TRBD2 (6 bases). Germline CDR1 and CDR2: SSHAT and FNYEAQ (reference sequence). The CDR3 has 16 amino acids. The CDR3 DNA is TGTGCTAGCAGCTTGGAGGTGGGGGGTCCCACCGGGGAGCTGTTTTTT. This gives the protein CASSLEVGGPTGELFF.

In its sample, this clonotype ranks as large (0.1 to 1%). This chain uses TRBV7-9 with TRBJ2-7; D not certain. The V end lost 1 base, the J end lost 3 bases, and 13 bases lay between the germline ends. The CDR3 consists of 15 residues. Germline V gives CDR1 SEHNR, CDR2 FQNEAQ (reference sequence). DNA of the CDR3: TGTGCCAGCAGCTTAGGCTTTGGAGAGAACTACGAGCAGTACTTC. It specifies CASSLGFGENYEQYF.

This clonotype is labeled as medium-sized (0.01 to 0.1%). The chain links TRBV9 to TRBJ2-4; 8 bases match TRBD1. This CDR3 has 18 amino acids. Germline V CDR1 and CDR2: SGDLS, YYNGEE. V was clipped by 0 bases and J by 3 bases; unmatched bases: 11. The CDR3 bases are TGTGCCAGCAGCGTAGATTTCGACAGGGGCCGGGGCAAAAACATTCAGTACTTC. Translation: CASSVDFDRGRGKNIQYF.